A single sample gave rise to the 25 T cell receptor beta chains below, sequenced in a study of response to subunit inactivated influenza vaccine. TCRdb analysed the RT-PCR reads with MiXCR anew, one entry per CDR3 protein. The sample contains roughly 500,000 distinct CDR3 sequences, about 15% of which appear only once. The sequencing here drew on CD4+ T cells sorted from PBMCs, taken less than 30 months after vaccination. These receptors were taken from a man between 50 and 75 years old who received an inactivated influenza vaccine.

The rearrangement uses TRBV6-1 and TRBJ1-3; no clear D. The germline CDR1 and CDR2 sequences are MNHNS and SASEGT. With 5 bases removed from V and 0 bases from J, the gap between germline ends came to 8 bases. This CDR3 region has 14 residues. The CDR3, as DNA: TGTGCCAGCAGTCCACACTCCTCTGGAAACACCATATATTTT. Its translation is CASSPHSSGNTIYF.

The chain combines TRBV4-2 with TRBJ1-4; no firm D call. The V end lost 2 bases, the J end lost 3 bases, and 10 bases lay between the germline ends. From germline, CDR1 is LGHNA and CDR2 YNFKEQ. CDR3 length equals 15 residues. CDR3 in amino acids: CASSQWARANEKLFF. CDR3 nucleotide sequence: TGTGCCAGCAGCCAATGGGCGCGGGCTAATGAAAAACTGTTTTTT.

This clonotype was seen ten or more times. This sequence joins TRBV9 and TRBJ1-4, with no clear D. Trimming removed 0 bases from V and 8 bases from J, with 11 bases in between. Germline assignment: CDR1 SGDLS and CDR2 YYNGEE. The CDR3 spans 14 residues. The CDR3 loop reads CASSVGPKGEKLFF. In DNA form, the CDR3 reads TGTGCCAGCAGCGTAGGCCCAAAAGGGGAAAAACTGTTTTTT.

This clonotype has more than one count but fewer than ten. V and J are TRBV10-3 and TRBJ2-3; D ambiguous. The germline V gene encodes CDR1 ENHRY and CDR2 SYGVKD. V was pared by 2 bases and J by 4 bases, with 4 bases between. The CDR3 runs 12 residues. The CDR3, as DNA: TGTGCCATCAGTGAGATCGCAGATACGCAGTATTTT. This sequence encodes CAISEIADTQYF.

At least ten counts were recorded for this clonotype. The chain uses TRBV20-1 and TRBJ2-7, with D possibly being TRBD1 (6 bases). The germline CDR1 and CDR2 sequences are DFQATT and SNEGSKA (reference sequence). V lost 6 bases and J 5 bases, leaving 17 bases between the germline ends. The CDR3 is 13 residues long. CDR3 residues: CSASQGISDEQYF. In DNA form, the CDR3 reads TGCAGTGCGTCACAGGGAATTAGCGACGAGCAGTACTTC.

This clonotype was counted a few times. The J gene is TRBJ2-5, the V gene TRBV15; D unclear. This CDR3 is 12 amino acids long. Trimming took off 4 bases at V and 3 bases at J, with 6 bases between the two ends. The germline V gene encodes CDR1 LNHNV and CDR2 YYDKDF (reference sequence). The CDR3 sequence: CATSIPKETQYF. CDR3 nucleotides: TGTGCCACCAGCATCCCAAAAGAGACCCAGTACTTC.

This clonotype was seen a few times. The V gene is TRBV5-5, the J gene TRBJ1-4; 9 nucleotides align to TRBD1. Germline values: CDR1 SGHKS, CDR2 YYEKEE (reference sequence). With V trimmed by 3 bases and J by 5 bases, 5 bases remained unmatched. There are 15 residues in the CDR3. The CDR3 DNA reads as TGTGCCAGCAGCTATTCCGGGACAGGGAATGAAAAACTGTTTTTT. Its translation is CASSYSGTGNEKLFF.

This chain links TRBV6-5 with TRBJ2-1; D is perhaps TRBD2 (5 bases). Trimming took 5 bases from V and 1 from J, leaving 12 bases between them. The CDR3 is made up of 15 amino acids. Germline CDR1 and CDR2: MNHEY and SVGAGI. CDR3 in DNA: TGTGCCAGCAGTAATCGACTAAATTCCTACAATGAGCAGTTCTTC. Translation: CASSNRLNSYNEQFF.

This chain links TRBV7-9 with TRBJ2-3, with a tentative D call TRBD1 (6 bases). V lost 4 bases, J lost 2 bases, and 13 bases lay in between. Germline values: CDR1 SEHNR, CDR2 FQNEAQ (reference sequence). This CDR3 is built from 15 residues. DNA of the CDR3: TGTGCCAGCAGCTCTAGGCAGGGGCCCACAGATACGCAGTATTTT. Amino acids: CASSSRQGPTDTQYF.

This clonotype was found many times. The chain combines TRBV18 with TRBJ2-7; D is ambiguous. Trimming removed 2 bases at V and 3 bases at J, with 8 bases between. Germline values: CDR1 KGHSH, CDR2 LQKENI. This CDR3 region has 13 residues. The CDR3 region is CASSPNSFYEQYF. CDR3 nucleotide sequence: TGTGCCAGCTCACCAAACTCCTTCTACGAGCAGTACTTC.

The chain has TRBV2 and TRBJ2-1; possible D gene TRBD1, 6 bases. The CDR3 runs 18 residues. Trimming cost V 2 bases and J 0 bases, with 17 bases left between them. In germline, CDR1 is SNHLY, CDR2 FYNNEI. DNA of the CDR3: TGTGCCAGCAGTGAATCTAGAGGGGGACCTAGCTCCTACAATGAGCAGTTCTTC. It encodes CASSESRGGPSSYNEQFF.

CDR3 sequence reads: CASSQAPGPYEQYF. CDR3 sequence (DNA): TGTGCCAGCAGCCAGGCACCGGGGCCCTACGAGCAGTACTTC. The gene calls are TRBV4-2 and TRBJ2-7; D possibly uses TRBD1 or TRBD2 (5 bases each). The germline gives CDR1 LGHNA, CDR2 YNFKEQ. The V end lost 3 bases, the J end lost 2 bases, and 11 bases lay between the germline ends. This CDR3 contains 14 residues.

This clonotype turned up a few times. The chain is built from TRBV6-5 and TRBJ1-6; 8 bases match TRBD1. After removal of 2 bases from V and 6 bases from J, the junction contained 6 bases not matched to a gene. Germline V lookup: CDR1 MNHEY, CDR2 SVGAGI. The CDR3 is 16 residues long. The CDR3 DNA follows: TGTGCCAGCAGTTACCCGTCAGGGGGCAGTAATTCACCCCTCCACTTT. Amino acid sequence: CASSYPSGGSNSPLHF.

The V gene is TRBV20-1, the J gene TRBJ2-1; the match to TRBD2 covers 8 bases. V trimming: 1 base; J trimming: 7 bases; junction bases outside the gene matches: 3. The CDR3 covers 13 residues. Germline lookup yields CDR1 DFQATT and CDR2 SNEGSKA (reference sequence). The CDR3 coding sequence is TGCAGTGCTAGAGTCCCTAGCGGGAATGAGCAGTTCTTC. This encodes CSARVPSGNEQFF.

This clonotype was seen many times. The chain joins TRBV12-3 or TRBV12-4 to TRBJ2-1; a possible D gene is TRBD1 (7 bases). The CDR3 length is 15 residues. The V gene lost 6 bases and the J gene lost 6 bases, with 18 bases spanning the gap. CDR3 sequence reads: CASRSRDSLSNEQFF. The CDR3 coding sequence is TGTGCCAGCAGGTCGCGGGACAGTCTAAGCAATGAGCAGTTCTTC.

The chain joins TRBV5-1 to TRBJ1-6; D not resolved. Germline CDR1 SGHRS, CDR2 YFSETQ. The CDR3 loop spans 16 amino acids. Trimming pared 0 bases from V and 9 bases from J, leaving 16 bases between. This chain's CDR3 is CASSLDQRGAGSPLHF. CDR3 DNA: TGCGCCAGCAGCTTGGACCAAAGAGGCGCAGGTTCACCCCTCCACTTT.

This rearrangement joins TRBV6-5 to TRBJ2-2, with TRBD1 as a possible D gene (5 bases). Germline CDR1 and CDR2: MNHEY and SVGAGI. V lost 0 bases and J 7 bases, leaving 15 bases between the germline ends. The CDR3 is 16 amino acids. The CDR3 spells CASSYSPGSHGGELFF. The CDR3 DNA sequence: TGTGCCAGCAGTTACTCTCCAGGGTCCCATGGCGGGGAGCTGTTTTTT.

The chain recombines TRBV4-3 with TRBJ2-7; TRBD2 aligns across 7 bases. The CDR3 has 15 residues. V was pared by 0 bases and J by 0 bases, with 2 bases of the junction left unmatched. CDR1 and CDR2 (germline): LGHNA, YSLEER. The CDR3: CASSQDASGSYEQYF. The CDR3 nucleotides are TGCGCCAGCAGCCAAGATGCTAGCGGCTCCTACGAGCAGTACTTC.

This clonotype was detected a few times. The rearrangement links TRBV7-9 to TRBJ1-1; maybe TRBD1 (6 bases). Trimming removed 0 bases at V and 4 bases at J, with 9 bases between. Germline-derived CDR1 and CDR2 are SEHNR and FQNEAQ (reference sequence). The CDR3 totals 14 residues. CDR3 in DNA: TGTGCCAGCAGCTTAGCAGGGGGTCTCACTGAAGCTTTCTTT. Protein sequence: CASSLAGGLTEAFF.

The chain combines TRBV6-2 or TRBV6-3 with TRBJ2-1, with 7 bases fitting TRBD2. With 2 bases clipped from V and 1 base from J, the junction kept 2 bases outside the gene matches. The CDR3 has 15 residues. CDR1 and CDR2 (germline): MNHEY, SVGEGT. Here the CDR3 DNA reads TGTGCCAGCAGTTACGCGGGGGTTTCCTACAATGAGCAGTTCTTC. Residues: CASSYAGVSYNEQFF.

This clonotype was observed at least ten times. The chain carries TRBV28 and TRBJ1-1, with D unresolved. The CDR3 totals 15 residues. Per germline, CDR1 MDHEN and CDR2 SYDVKM. V lost 4 bases and J 0 bases, leaving 12 bases between the germline ends. The CDR3 nucleotides are TGTGCCAGCAGTTCCCCGGCTGCGTTGAACACTGAAGCTTTCTTT. Encoded protein: CASSSPAALNTEAFF.

J is TRBJ2-1 and V is TRBV3-1; tentative D call: TRBD2 (6 bases). Trimming stripped 3 bases from V and 6 bases from J, with 18 bases between. The CDR3 is 16 amino acids. Germline values: CDR1 LGHDT, CDR2 YNNKEL (reference sequence). In nucleotides, the CDR3 is TGTGCCAGCAGCCAGGCGGGACCCAAAACCCTCAATGAGCAGTTCTTC. As protein: CASSQAGPKTLNEQFF.

The chain recombines TRBV12-3 or TRBV12-4 with TRBJ2-2; D might be TRBD1 (5 bases). The CDR3 sequence is 12 residues long. V lost 2 bases and J 10 bases, leaving 8 bases between the germline ends. CDR3 DNA sequence: TGTGCCAGCAGTTTATTGACAGCGGAGCTGTTTTTT. Translation gives CASSLLTAELFF.

The rearrangement joins TRBV9 to TRBJ1-2; D may be TRBD1 (5 bases). CDR3 length equals 14 residues. Germline V gene lookup returns CDR1 SGDLS and CDR2 YYNGEE. V lost 3 bases and J lost 3, with 12 bases in between. For the CDR3, the DNA is TGTGCCAGCAGCGGAAGGGGTGGGCACTATGGCTACACCTTC. As protein: CASSGRGGHYGYTF.

This clonotype turned up a few times. The genes are TRBV4-2 and TRBJ2-7; possibly TRBD1 for D (6 bases). Germline lookup yields CDR1 LGHNA and CDR2 YNFKEQ. This CDR3 spans 13 amino acids. The V gene lost 2 bases and the J gene lost 6 bases, with 11 bases spanning the gap. CDR3 region: CASSQHRRGEQYF. The CDR3, as DNA: TGTGCCAGCAGCCAACACCGCAGGGGCGAGCAGTACTTC.